This is a list of T cell receptor beta chains from one sample in a study of T cell responses to AZD1222 COVID-19 vaccine. Clones were read by immunoSEQ multiplex PCR, and TCRdb kept only the in-frame ones, dropping some. The sample carries 65,000 to 95,000 clones, about 92% recorded once. Sequenced material: peripheral blood, taken on day 0 of MenACWY control vaccination. Receptor source: an adult in good health. The CDR3 runs from the conserved cysteine through the conserved F or W. D genes are given only for firm matches. Expanded clones are given a class, and other clones once, few, many or no size at all.

clone size: .
V gene: TRBV27
J gene: TRBJ1-5
D gene: .
CDR3 protein: CASSFGGWDQPQHF
CDR3 DNA: TGTGCCAGCAGTTTCGGGGGGTGGGATCAGCCCCAGCATTTT

clone size: .
V gene: TRBV5-6
J gene: TRBJ2-1
D gene: TRBD2
CDR3 protein: CASSTGTSGGIFEQFF
CDR3 DNA: TGTGCCAGCAGCACAGGTACTAGCGGGGGAATTTTTGAGCAGTTCTTC

clone size: .
V gene: TRBV2
J gene: TRBJ2-3
D gene: .
CDR3 protein: CASSEGQVGDTQYF
CDR3 DNA: TGTGCCAGCAGTGAAGGACAGGTGGGAGATACGCAGTATTTT

clone size: .
V gene: TRBV19
J gene: TRBJ1-5
D gene: .
CDR3 protein: CASRSQNSNQPQHF
CDR3 DNA: TGTGCCAGTAGGTCGCAGAATAGCAATCAGCCCCAGCATTTT

clone size: .
V gene: TRBV2
J gene: TRBJ2-5
D gene: .
CDR3 protein: CASSDSTGTQYF
CDR3 DNA: TGTGCCAGCAGTGACAGTACCGGGACCCAGTACTTC

clone size: .
V gene: TRBV4-1
J gene: TRBJ1-6
D gene: .
CDR3 protein: CASSQEMGVKLHF
CDR3 DNA: TGCGCCAGCAGCCAAGAGATGGGGGTAAAGCTCCACTTT

clone size: .
V gene: TRBV6-6
J gene: TRBJ1-5
D gene: .
CDR3 protein: CASSDSTGIGQPQHF
CDR3 DNA: TGTGCCAGCAGTGACTCGACAGGAATTGGACAGCCCCAGCATTTT

clone size: .
V gene: TRBV9
J gene: TRBJ2-5
D gene: .
CDR3 protein: CASSVETAPETQYF
CDR3 DNA: TGTGCCAGCAGCGTAGAAACGGCGCCAGAGACCCAGTACTTC

clone size: .
V gene: TRBV7-2
J gene: TRBJ2-2
D gene: TRBD1
CDR3 protein: CASSIIAGTGNTGELFF
CDR3 DNA: TGTGCCAGCAGCATCATTGCCGGGACAGGAAACACCGGGGAGCTGTTTTTT

clone size: once
V gene: TRBV28
J gene: TRBJ1-2
D gene: .
CDR3 protein: CASKTGLYGYTF
CDR3 DNA: TGTGCCAGCAAGACAGGACTTTATGGCTACACCTTC

clone size: .
V gene: TRBV2
J gene: TRBJ1-4
D gene: .
CDR3 protein: CAIRWTASNEKLFF
CDR3 DNA: TGTGCCATCCGCTGGACAGCAAGCAATGAAAAACTGTTTTTT

clone size: .
V gene: TRBV18
J gene: TRBJ2-7
D gene: TRBD1
CDR3 protein: CASSPPGSGGNEQYF
CDR3 DNA: TGTGCCAGCTCACCACCGGGGTCAGGGGGCAACGAGCAGTACTTC

clone size: .
V gene: TRBV29-1
J gene: TRBJ1-2
D gene: TRBD1
CDR3 protein: CSVDRGPNYGYTF
CDR3 DNA: TGCAGCGTGGACAGGGGGCCTAACTATGGCTACACCTTC

clone size: .
V gene: TRBV7-8
J gene: TRBJ1-5
D gene: .
CDR3 protein: CASSASQGIDQPQHF
CDR3 DNA: TGTGCCAGCAGCGCATCACAGGGTATCGATCAGCCCCAGCATTTT

clone size: once
V gene: TRBV19
J gene: TRBJ1-4
D gene: .
CDR3 protein: CASSIGRGNEKLFF
CDR3 DNA: TGTGCCAGTAGTATCGGACGGGGAAATGAAAAACTGTTTTTT

clone size: few
V gene: TRBV18
J gene: TRBJ2-3
D gene: .
CDR3 protein: CASSPGSAGADTQYF
CDR3 DNA: TGTGCCAGCTCACCGGGGTCGGCAGGGGCAGATACGCAGTATTTT

clone size: .
V gene: TRBV11-2
J gene: TRBJ2-5
D gene: TRBD2
CDR3 protein: CASSEVVLAGPNFQETQYF
CDR3 DNA: TGTGCCAGCAGCGAGGTAGTACTAGCGGGGCCAAATTTCCAAGAGACCCAGTACTTC

clone size: .
V gene: TRBV7-9
J gene: TRBJ1-1
D gene: .
CDR3 protein: CASSFTAEAFF
CDR3 DNA: TGTGCCAGCAGCTTCACGGCTGAAGCTTTCTTT

clone size: .
V gene: TRBV2
J gene: TRBJ1-3
D gene: .
CDR3 protein: CASRGRSGNTIYF
CDR3 DNA: TGTGCCAGCAGAGGACGGTCTGGAAACACCATATATTTT

clone size: .
V gene: TRBV5-1
J gene: TRBJ1-2
D gene: .
CDR3 protein: CASSSPDRNYGYTF
CDR3 DNA: TGCGCCAGCAGCAGCCCGGACAGAAACTATGGCTACACCTTC

clone size: .
V gene: TRBV6-2/TRBV6-3
J gene: TRBJ2-7
D gene: .
CDR3 protein: CASSRWTGPYEQYF
CDR3 DNA: TGTGCCAGCAGTCGCTGGACGGGGCCCTACGAGCAGTACTTC

clone size: .
V gene: TRBV6-1
J gene: TRBJ1-4
D gene: .
CDR3 protein: CASSGQGGATNEKLFF
CDR3 DNA: TGTGCCAGCAGTGGTCAAGGGGGAGCAACTAATGAAAAACTGTTTTTT

clone size: .
V gene: TRBV9
J gene: TRBJ2-7
D gene: .
CDR3 protein: CASSEGTGAYEQYF
CDR3 DNA: TGTGCCAGCAGCGAGGGGACTGGAGCCTACGAGCAGTACTTC

clone size: .
V gene: TRBV9
J gene: TRBJ2-3
D gene: TRBD2
CDR3 protein: CASSVRDTSGGHTDTQYF
CDR3 DNA: TGTGCCAGCAGCGTGAGAGACACTAGCGGGGGACACACAGATACGCAGTATTTT

clone size: once
V gene: TRBV4-3
J gene: TRBJ1-4
D gene: TRBD1
CDR3 protein: CASSQGQGADEKLFF
CDR3 DNA: TGCGCCAGCAGCCAAGGGCAGGGGGCGGATGAAAAACTGTTTTTT

clone size: .
V gene: TRBV19
J gene: TRBJ1-5
D gene: .
CDR3 protein: CASSMDSYSNQPQHF
CDR3 DNA: TGTGCCAGTAGTATGGACAGTTATAGCAATCAGCCCCAGCATTTT

clone size: .
V gene: TRBV7-8
J gene: TRBJ1-2
D gene: .
CDR3 protein: CASSPSRRHGYTF
CDR3 DNA: TGTGCCAGCAGCCCCTCCCGACGACATGGCTACACCTTC